A single T cell receptor beta chain is shown here with its context. Its antigen is currently unknown. TCRdb independently ran MiXCR on the reads; one entry per CDR3 protein. The sample comprises about 78,000 distinct CDR3 sequences, 35% to 45% of which are singletons, and just over 90% rests with the top ten. Unmatched junction bases numbered 9, after V lost 10 bases and J lost 2 bases. The CDR3 covers 15 residues. Germline CDR1 LNHDA, CDR2 SQIVND (reference sequence). The record originates from a study of T cell repertoires in cytomegalovirus infection. Study context: CMV infection together with matching HLA type was indicated by public TCR beta signatures. Study-level points and caveats: The study identified carriers of CMV plus the relevant HLA from cumulative public TCR beta family frequency.

The rearrangement uses TRBV19 and TRBJ2-2, with TRBD1 identical over 8 bases. The sample consisted of CD8+ T cells from cultured PBMCs, taken from culture after CMV antigen stimulation. This receptor was identified in a human donor in good health (CMV status not recorded). Some clones in this sample may be carry-over from other donors' samples. The CDR3 region has the DNA TGTGCCACTAGGCCGACAGGGGCCAACACCGGGGAGCTGTTTTTT. This translates into CATRPTGANTGELFF. Based on the CDR3 plus reference TRBV19 and TRBJ2-2, the full variable domain is DGGITQSPKYLFRKEGQNVTLSCEQNLNHDAMYWYRQDPGQGLRLIYYSQIVNDFQKGDIAEGYSVSREKKESFPLTVTSAQKNPTAFYLCATRPTGANTGELFFGEGSRLTVL.